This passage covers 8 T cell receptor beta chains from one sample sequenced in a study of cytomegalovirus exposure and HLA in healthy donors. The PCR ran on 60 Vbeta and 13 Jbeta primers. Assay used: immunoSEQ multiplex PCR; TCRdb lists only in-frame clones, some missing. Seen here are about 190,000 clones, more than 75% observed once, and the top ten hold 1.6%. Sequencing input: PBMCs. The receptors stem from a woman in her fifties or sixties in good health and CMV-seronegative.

This CDR3 reads CASSHPGSYEQYF. Here the CDR3 DNA reads TGTGCCAGCAGCCACCCCGGCTCCTACGAGCAGTACTTC. The J gene is TRBJ2-7, the V gene TRBV7-2; D call uncertain. This CDR3 has 13 residues. Trimming pared 5 bases from V and 0 bases from J, leaving 8 bases between. Germline-derived CDR1 and CDR2 are SGHTA and FQGNSA.

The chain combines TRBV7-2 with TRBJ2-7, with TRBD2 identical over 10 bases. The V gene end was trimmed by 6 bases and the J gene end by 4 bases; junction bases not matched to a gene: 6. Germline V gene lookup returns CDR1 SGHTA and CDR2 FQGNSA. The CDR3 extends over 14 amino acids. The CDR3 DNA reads TGTGCCAGCAGACGTCTAGCGGGAGTATACGAGCAGTACTTC. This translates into CASRRLAGVYEQYF. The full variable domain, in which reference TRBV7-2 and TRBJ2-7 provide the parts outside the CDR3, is GAGVSQSPSNKVTEKGKDVELRCDPISGHTALYWYRQSLGQGLEFLIYFQGNSAPDKSGLPSDRFSAERTGGSVSTLTIQRTQQEDSAVYLCASRRLAGVYEQYFGPGTRLTVT.

CDR3 amino acids: CASSLVSGRGIADTQYF. CDR3 sequence (DNA): TGTGCCAGCAGCTTGGTGTCAGGCAGGGGGATAGCGGATACGCAGTATTTT. The rearrangement uses TRBV5-4 and TRBJ2-3, with 7 bases identical to TRBD1. CDR1 and CDR2 (germline): SGHNT, YYREEE (reference sequence). Trimming took 0 bases from V and 6 from J; bases not matched to a gene: 13. The CDR3 length is 17 residues.

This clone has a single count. The CDR3 region is CATSRWASGGPYNEQFF. CDR3 bases: TGTGCCACCAGCAGGTGGGCTAGCGGGGGACCCTACAATGAGCAGTTCTTC. The chain has TRBV15 and TRBJ2-1, with 10 bases matching TRBD2. The CDR3 covers 17 residues. V shed 3 bases, J shed 2 bases, and the junction held 7 bases outside the gene matches. From germline, CDR1 is LNHNV and CDR2 YYDKDF (reference sequence).

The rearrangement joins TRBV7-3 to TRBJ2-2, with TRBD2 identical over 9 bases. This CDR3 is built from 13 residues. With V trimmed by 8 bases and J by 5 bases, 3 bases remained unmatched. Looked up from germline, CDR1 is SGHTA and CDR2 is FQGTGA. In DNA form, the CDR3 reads TGTGCCAGCGGACTAGCGCGGACCGGGGAGCTGTTTTTT. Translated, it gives CASGLARTGELFF.

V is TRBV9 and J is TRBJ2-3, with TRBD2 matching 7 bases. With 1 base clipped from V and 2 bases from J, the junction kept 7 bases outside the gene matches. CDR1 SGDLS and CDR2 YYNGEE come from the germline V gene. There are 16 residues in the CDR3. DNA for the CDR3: TGTGCCAGCAGCGTATGGGCGGGGGAGCACACAGATACGCAGTATTTT. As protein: CASSVWAGEHTDTQYF.

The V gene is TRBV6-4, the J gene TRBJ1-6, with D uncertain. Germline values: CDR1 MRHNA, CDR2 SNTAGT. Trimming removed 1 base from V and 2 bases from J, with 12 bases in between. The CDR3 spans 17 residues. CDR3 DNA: TGTGCCAGCAGTGACTATTACGCTATCCCCTATAATTCACCCCTCCACTTT. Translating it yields CASSDYYAIPYNSPLHF.

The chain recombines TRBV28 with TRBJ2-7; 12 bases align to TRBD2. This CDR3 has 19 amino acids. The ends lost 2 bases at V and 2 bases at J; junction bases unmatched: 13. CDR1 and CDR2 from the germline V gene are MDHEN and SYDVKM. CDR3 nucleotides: TGTGCCAGCAGTTTACTTCTGGGACTAGCGGGTCCCTACGCCTACGAGCAGTACTTC. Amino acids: CASSLLLGLAGPYAYEQYF.